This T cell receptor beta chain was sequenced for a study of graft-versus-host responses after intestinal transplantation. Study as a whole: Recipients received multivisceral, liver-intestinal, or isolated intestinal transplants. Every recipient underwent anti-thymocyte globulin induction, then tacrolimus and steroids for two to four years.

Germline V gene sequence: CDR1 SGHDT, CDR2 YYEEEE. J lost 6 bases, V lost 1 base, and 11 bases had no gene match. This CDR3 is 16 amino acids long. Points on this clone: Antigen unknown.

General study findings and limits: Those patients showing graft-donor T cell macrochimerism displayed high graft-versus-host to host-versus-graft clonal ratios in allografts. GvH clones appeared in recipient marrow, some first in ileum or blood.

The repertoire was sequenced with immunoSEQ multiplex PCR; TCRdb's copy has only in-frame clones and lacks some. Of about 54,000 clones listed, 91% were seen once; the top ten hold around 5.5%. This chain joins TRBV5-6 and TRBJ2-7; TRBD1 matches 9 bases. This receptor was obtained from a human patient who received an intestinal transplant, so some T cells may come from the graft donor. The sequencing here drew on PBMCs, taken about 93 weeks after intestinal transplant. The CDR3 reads CASSLSLGQGNPEQYF. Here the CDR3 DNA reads TGTGCCAGCAGCTTGTCGTTGGGACAGGGAAATCCCGAGCAGTACTTC.